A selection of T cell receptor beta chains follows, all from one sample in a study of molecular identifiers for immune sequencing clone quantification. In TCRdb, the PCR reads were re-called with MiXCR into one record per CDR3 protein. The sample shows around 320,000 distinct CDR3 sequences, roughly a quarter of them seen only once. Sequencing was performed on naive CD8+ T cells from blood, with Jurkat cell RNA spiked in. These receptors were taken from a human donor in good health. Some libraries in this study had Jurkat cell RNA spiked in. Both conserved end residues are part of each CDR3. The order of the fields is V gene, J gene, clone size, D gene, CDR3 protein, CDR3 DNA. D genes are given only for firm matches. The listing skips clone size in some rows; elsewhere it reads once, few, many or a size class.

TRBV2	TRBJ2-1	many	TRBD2	CASSEPTSGPTTRTYNEQFF	TGTGCCAGCAGCGAACCCACTAGCGGACCCACAACCAGGACCTACAATGAGCAGTTCTTC
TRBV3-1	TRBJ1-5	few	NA	CASSQAALNQPQHF	TGTGCCAGCAGCCAAGCGGCCCTCAATCAGCCCCAGCATTTT
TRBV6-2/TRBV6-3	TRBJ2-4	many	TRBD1	CASSGTENIQYF	TGTGCCAGCAGCGGGACAGAAAACATTCAGTACTTC
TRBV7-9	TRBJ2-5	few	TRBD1	CASSFGTGLQETQYF	TGTGCCAGCAGCTTCGGGACAGGGCTACAAGAGACCCAGTACTTC
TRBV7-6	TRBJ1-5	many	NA	CASSPWEGNQPQHF	TGTGCCAGCAGCCCCTGGGAGGGCAATCAGCCCCAGCATTTT
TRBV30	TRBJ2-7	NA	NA	CAWSAGHFEQYF	TGTGCCTGGAGTGCGGGACATTTCGAGCAGTACTTC
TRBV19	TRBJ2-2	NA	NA	CAGSIDFLPLLTNTGELFF	TGTGCCGGTAGTATAGATTTTTTGCCTCTCCTCACGAACACCGGGGAGCTGTTTTTT
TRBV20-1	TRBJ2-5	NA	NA	CCARAQGGDYQETQYF	TGCTGTGCTAGAGCCCAAGGGGGTGACTACCAAGAGACCCAGTACTTC
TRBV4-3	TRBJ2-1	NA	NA	CASSQEFTGYSYNEQFF	TGCGCCAGCAGCCAAGAATTCACAGGGTACTCCTACAATGAGCAGTTCTTC
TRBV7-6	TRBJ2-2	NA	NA	CASSLVRSHPYTGELFF	TGTGCCAGCAGCTTAGTAAGATCTCATCCTTACACCGGGGAGCTGTTTTTT
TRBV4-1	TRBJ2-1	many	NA	CASSQGIYNEQFF	TGCGCCAGCAGCCAAGGGATATACAATGAGCAGTTCTTC
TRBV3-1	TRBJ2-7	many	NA	CASSKAYEQYF	TGTGCCAGCAGCAAGGCCTACGAGCAGTACTTC
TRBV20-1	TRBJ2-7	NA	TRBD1	CSARFEGGQGLYEQYF	TGCAGTGCTAGATTCGAGGGGGGACAGGGATTGTACGAGCAGTACTTC
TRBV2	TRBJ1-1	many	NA	CASRGADRTGTEAFF	TGTGCCAGCAGAGGCGCGGACAGAACCGGCACTGAAGCTTTCTTT
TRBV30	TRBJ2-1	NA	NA	CAWSVSIEQFF	TGTGCCTGGAGTGTCTCTATTGAGCAGTTCTTC
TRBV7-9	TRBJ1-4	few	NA	CASSPTRGINEKLFF	TGTGCCAGCAGCCCCACACGGGGAATCAATGAAAAACTGTTTTTT
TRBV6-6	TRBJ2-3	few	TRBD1	CASRGTGDTDMQYF	TGTGCCAGCAGGGGGACAGGGGACACAGATATGCAGTATTTT
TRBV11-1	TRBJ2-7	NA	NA	CASSRGARGIYEQYF	TGTGCCAGCAGCCGCGGTGCGAGGGGGATTTACGAGCAGTACTTC